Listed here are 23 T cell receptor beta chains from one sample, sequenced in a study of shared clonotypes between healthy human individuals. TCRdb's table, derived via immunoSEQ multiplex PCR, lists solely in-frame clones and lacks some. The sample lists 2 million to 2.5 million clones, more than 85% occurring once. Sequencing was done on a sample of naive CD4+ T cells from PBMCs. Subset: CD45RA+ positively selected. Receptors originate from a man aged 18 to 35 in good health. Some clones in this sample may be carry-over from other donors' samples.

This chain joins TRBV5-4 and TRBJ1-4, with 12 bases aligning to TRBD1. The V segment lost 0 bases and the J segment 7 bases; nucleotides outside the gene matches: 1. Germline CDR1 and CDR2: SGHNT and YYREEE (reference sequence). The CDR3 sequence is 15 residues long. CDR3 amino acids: CASSLGGQGAEKLFF. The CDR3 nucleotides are TGTGCCAGCAGCTTGGGGGGACAGGGGGCTGAAAAACTGTTTTTT.

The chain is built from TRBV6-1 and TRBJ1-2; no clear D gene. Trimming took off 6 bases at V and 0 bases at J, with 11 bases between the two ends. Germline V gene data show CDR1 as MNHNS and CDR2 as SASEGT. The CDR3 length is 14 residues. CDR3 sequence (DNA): TGTGCCAGCAGCCAGATTCTAGCTAACTATGGCTACACCTTC. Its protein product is CASSQILANYGYTF.

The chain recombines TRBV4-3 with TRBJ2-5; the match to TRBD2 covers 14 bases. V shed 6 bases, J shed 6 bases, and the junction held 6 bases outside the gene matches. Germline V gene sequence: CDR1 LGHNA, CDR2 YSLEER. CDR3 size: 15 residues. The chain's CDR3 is CASRPGLAGEQTQYF. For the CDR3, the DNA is TGCGCCAGCAGGCCGGGACTAGCGGGAGAGCAGACCCAGTACTTC.

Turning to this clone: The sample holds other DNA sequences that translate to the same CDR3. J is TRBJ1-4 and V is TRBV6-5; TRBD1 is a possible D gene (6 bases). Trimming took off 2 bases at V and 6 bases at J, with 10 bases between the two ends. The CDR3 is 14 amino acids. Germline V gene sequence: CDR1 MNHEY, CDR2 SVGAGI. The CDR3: CASSYRGRDEKLFF. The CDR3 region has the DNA TGTGCCAGCAGTTACCGGGGGCGTGATGAAAAACTGTTTTTT.

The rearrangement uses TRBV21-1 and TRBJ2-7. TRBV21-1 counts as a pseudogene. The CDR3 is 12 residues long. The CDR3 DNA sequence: TGTGCCAGCAGGCTCGGCTTTGGCAAGCAGTACTTC. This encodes CASRLGFGKQYF.

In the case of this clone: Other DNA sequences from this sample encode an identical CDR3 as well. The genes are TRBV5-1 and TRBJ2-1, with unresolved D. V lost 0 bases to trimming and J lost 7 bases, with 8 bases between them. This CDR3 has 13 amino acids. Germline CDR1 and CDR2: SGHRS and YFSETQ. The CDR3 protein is CASSLDPPNEQFF. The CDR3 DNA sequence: TGCGCCAGCAGCTTGGACCCTCCTAATGAGCAGTTCTTC.

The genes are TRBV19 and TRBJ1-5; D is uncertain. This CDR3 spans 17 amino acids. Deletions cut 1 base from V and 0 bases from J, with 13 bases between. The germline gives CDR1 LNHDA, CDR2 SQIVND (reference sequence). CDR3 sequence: CASSIVRAGYSNQPQHF. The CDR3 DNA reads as TGTGCCAGTAGTATAGTTCGGGCAGGATATAGCAATCAGCCCCAGCATTTT. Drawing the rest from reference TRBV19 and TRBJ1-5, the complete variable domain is DGGITQSPKYLFRKEGQNVTLSCEQNLNHDAMYWYRQDPGQGLRLIYYSQIVNDFQKGDIAEGYSVSREKKESFPLTVTSAQKNPTAFYLCASSIVRAGYSNQPQHFGDGTRLSIL.

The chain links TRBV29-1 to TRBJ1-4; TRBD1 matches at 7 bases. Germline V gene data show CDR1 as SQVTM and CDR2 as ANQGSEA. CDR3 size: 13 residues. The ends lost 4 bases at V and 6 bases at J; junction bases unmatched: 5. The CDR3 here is CSVVQGSDEKLFF. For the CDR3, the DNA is TGCAGCGTTGTACAGGGGTCGGATGAAAAACTGTTTTTT.

CDR3 in DNA: TGCGCCAGCAGCCCAGGACACTCTGGGGCCAACGTCCTGACTTTC. Translating it yields CASSPGHSGANVLTF. The chain is built from TRBV5-1 and TRBJ2-6; D may be TRBD1 (5 bases). Trimming shortened V by 4 bases and J by 0 bases, and 8 bases separated the two germline ends. There are 15 residues in the CDR3. From germline, CDR1 is SGHRS and CDR2 YFSETQ.

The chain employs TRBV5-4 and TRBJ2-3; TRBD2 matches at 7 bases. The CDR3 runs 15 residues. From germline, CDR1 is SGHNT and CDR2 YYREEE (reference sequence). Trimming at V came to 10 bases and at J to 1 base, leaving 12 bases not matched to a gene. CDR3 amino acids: CALARTSGGTDTQYF. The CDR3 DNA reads TGTGCCCTTGCCCGGACTAGTGGAGGCACAGATACGCAGTATTTT.

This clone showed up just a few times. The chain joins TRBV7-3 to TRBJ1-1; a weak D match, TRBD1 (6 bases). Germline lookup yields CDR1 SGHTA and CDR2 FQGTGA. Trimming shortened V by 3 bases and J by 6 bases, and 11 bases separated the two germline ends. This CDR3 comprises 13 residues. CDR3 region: CASSFSAGAEAFF. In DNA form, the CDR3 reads TGTGCCAGCAGCTTCTCCGCAGGGGCTGAAGCTTTCTTT. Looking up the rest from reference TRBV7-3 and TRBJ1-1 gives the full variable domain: GAGVSQTPSNKVTEKGKYVELRCDPISGHTALYWYRQSLGQGPEFLIYFQGTGAADDSGLPNDRFFAVRPEGSVSTLKIQRTERGDSAVYLCASSFSAGAEAFFGQGTRLTVV.

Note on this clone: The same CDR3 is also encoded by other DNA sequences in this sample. The CDR3, as DNA: TGTGCCAGCAGCCTGGGTGGGAGCAATCAGCCCCAGCATTTT. It encodes CASSLGGSNQPQHF. This rearrangement joins TRBV11-2 to TRBJ1-5; D gene ambiguous. V lost 5 bases, J lost 1 base, and 9 bases lay in between. The CDR3 consists of 14 residues. Germline CDR1 reads SGHAT; CDR2 reads FQNNGV.

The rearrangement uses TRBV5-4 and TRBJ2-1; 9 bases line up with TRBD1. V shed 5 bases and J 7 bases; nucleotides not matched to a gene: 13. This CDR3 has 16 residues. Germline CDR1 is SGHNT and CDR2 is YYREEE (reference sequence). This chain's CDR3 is CASSSTPGQGYNEQFF. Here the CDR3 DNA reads TGTGCCAGCAGTTCCACCCCGGGACAGGGCTATAATGAGCAGTTCTTC.

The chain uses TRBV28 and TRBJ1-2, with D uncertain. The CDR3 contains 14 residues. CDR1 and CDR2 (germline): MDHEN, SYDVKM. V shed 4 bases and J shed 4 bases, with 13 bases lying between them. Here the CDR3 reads CASSSVSRGYGYTF. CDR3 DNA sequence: TGTGCCAGCAGTTCCGTCTCCCGAGGCTATGGCTACACCTTC.

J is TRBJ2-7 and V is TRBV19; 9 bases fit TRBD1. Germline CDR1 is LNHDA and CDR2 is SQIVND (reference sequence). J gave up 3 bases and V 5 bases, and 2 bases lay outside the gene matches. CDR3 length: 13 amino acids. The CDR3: CASSPTGGYEQYF. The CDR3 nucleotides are TGTGCCAGTAGTCCGACAGGGGGCTACGAGCAGTACTTC.

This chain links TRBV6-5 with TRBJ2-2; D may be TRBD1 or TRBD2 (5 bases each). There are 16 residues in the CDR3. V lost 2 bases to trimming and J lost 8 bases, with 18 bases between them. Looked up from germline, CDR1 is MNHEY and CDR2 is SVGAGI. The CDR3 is CASSYTSGQGQGELFF. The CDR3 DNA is TGTGCCAGCAGTTACACCTCGGGGCAGGGTCAGGGGGAGCTGTTTTTT.

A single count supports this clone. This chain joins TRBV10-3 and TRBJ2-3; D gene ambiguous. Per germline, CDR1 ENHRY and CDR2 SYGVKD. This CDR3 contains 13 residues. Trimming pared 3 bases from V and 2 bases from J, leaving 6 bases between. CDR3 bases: TGTGCCATCAGTGATACCGTCACAGATACGCAGTATTTT. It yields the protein CAISDTVTDTQYF.

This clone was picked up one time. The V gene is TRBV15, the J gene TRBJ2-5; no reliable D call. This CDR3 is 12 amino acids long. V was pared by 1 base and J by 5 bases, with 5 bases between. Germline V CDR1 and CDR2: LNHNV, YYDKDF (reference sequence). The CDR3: CATSRGEETQYF. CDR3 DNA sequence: TGTGCCACCAGCAGAGGTGAGGAGACCCAGTACTTC.

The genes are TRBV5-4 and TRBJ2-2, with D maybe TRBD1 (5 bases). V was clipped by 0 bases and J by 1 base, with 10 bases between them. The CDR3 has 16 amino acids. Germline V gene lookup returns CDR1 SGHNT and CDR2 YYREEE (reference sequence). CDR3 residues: CASSLGQFQNTGELFF. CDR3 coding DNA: TGTGCCAGCAGCTTGGGACAGTTTCAGAACACCGGGGAGCTGTTTTTT.

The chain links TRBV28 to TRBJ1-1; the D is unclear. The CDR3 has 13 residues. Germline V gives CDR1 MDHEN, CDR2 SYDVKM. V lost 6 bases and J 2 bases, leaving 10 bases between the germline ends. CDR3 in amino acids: CASRARSNTEAFF. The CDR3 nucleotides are TGTGCCAGCAGGGCCCGGTCAAACACTGAAGCTTTCTTT.

In nucleotides, the CDR3 is TGTGCCAGTAGTGGGATGCAAGGAGGGATACTGGAAGCTTTCTTT. Its translation: CASSGMQGGILEAFF. The chain joins TRBV19 to TRBJ1-1; no clear D gene. Deletions cut 5 bases from V and 8 bases from J, with 21 bases between. The CDR3 length is 15 residues. The germline V gene encodes CDR1 LNHDA and CDR2 SQIVND (reference sequence). Full variable domain (missing parts from reference TRBV19 and TRBJ1-1): DGGITQSPKYLFRKEGQNVTLSCEQNLNHDAMYWYRQDPGQGLRLIYYSQIVNDFQKGDIAEGYSVSREKKESFPLTVTSAQKNPTAFYLCASSGMQGGILEAFFGQGTRLTVV.

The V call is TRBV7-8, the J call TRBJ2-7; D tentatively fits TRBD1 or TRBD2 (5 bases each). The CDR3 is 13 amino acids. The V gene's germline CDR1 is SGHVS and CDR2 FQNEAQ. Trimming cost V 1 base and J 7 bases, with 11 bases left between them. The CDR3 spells CASSLVLGVEQYF. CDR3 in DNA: TGTGCCAGCAGCTTAGTTTTGGGGGTTGAGCAGTACTTC.

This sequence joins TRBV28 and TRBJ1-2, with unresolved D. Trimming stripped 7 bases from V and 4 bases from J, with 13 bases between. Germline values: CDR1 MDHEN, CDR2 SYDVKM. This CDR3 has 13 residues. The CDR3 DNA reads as TGTGCCAGCACCTTACGGCAGCTCTATGGCTACACCTTC. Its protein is CASTLRQLYGYTF.